These 5 T cell receptor beta chains share one sample of origin, sequenced in a study of T cell repertoires in ileal Crohn's disease. Using immunoSEQ multiplex PCR, the repertoire was profiled, and TCRdb retains in-frame clones only, with some absent. Of about 2,100 clones listed, 65% to 75% are singletons. The sorted cells were lamina propria lymphocytes from surgical specimens, first isolated by density gradient. Material for sequencing was CD8+ T cells from ileum. The receptors come from an adult with Crohn's disease. Some clones in this sample may be carry-over from other donors' samples.

This clone was detected once. The chain recombines TRBV19 with TRBJ1-1; TRBD1 is a possible D gene (6 bases). Germline V gene sequence: CDR1 LNHDA, CDR2 SQIVND (reference sequence). CDR3 length: 14 residues. V lost 5 bases, J lost 4 bases, and 14 bases lay in between. DNA of the CDR3: TGTGCCAGTAGTTGGACAGTCTCGGGCACTGAAGCTTTCTTT. It yields the protein CASSWTVSGTEAFF.

This chain joins TRBV6-5 and TRBJ2-5, with 13 bases that match TRBD2. The CDR3 covers 14 residues. The V gene's germline CDR1 is MNHEY and CDR2 SVGAGI. V dropped 7 bases and J dropped 10; count of bases not matched to a gene: 9. The CDR3, as DNA: TGTGCCAGCACTCCGGGTGGGACTAGCGGGAACCAGTACTTC. Translated, it gives CASTPGGTSGNQYF.

The chain uses TRBV7-9 and TRBJ2-7, with a possible D match to TRBD1 (6 bases). CDR1 is SEHNR and CDR2 is FQNEAQ in the germline V gene (reference sequence). V was shortened by 5 bases and J by 6 bases, with 17 bases between the two germline ends. There are 14 residues in the CDR3. CDR3 nucleotide sequence: TGTGCCAGCAGCCACACTAAGGGGGACGGCGAGCAGTACTTC. This codes for CASSHTKGDGEQYF.

The CDR3 is CASVPEGNQPQHF. Written as DNA, the CDR3 is TGTGCCAGCGTCCCCGAGGGCAATCAGCCCCAGCATTTT. V gene TRBV7-8 combines with J gene TRBJ1-5, with D unresolved. There are 13 residues in the CDR3. V was shortened by 8 bases and J by 2 bases, with 10 bases between the two germline ends. Germline loops: CDR1 SGHVS, CDR2 FQNEAQ. Using reference TRBV7-8 and TRBJ1-5 for the parts outside the CDR3, the full variable domain is GAGVSQSPRYKVAKRGQDVALRCDPISGHVSLFWYQQALGQGPEFLTYFQNEAQLDKSGLPSDRFFAERPEGSVSTLKIQRTQQEDSAVYLCASVPEGNQPQHFGDGTRLSIL.

This clone has a handful of counts. The CDR3 DNA reads as TGTGCCAGCAGCCAGGAGGGACGCCCCGGCGACGAGCAGTACTTC. Translated, it gives CASSQEGRPGDEQYF. The chain employs TRBV4-2 and TRBJ2-7, with D possibly TRBD2 on 6 matching bases. The CDR3 has 15 amino acids. Trimming took 3 bases from V and 5 from J, leaving 17 bases between them. From germline, CDR1 is LGHNA and CDR2 YNFKEQ.